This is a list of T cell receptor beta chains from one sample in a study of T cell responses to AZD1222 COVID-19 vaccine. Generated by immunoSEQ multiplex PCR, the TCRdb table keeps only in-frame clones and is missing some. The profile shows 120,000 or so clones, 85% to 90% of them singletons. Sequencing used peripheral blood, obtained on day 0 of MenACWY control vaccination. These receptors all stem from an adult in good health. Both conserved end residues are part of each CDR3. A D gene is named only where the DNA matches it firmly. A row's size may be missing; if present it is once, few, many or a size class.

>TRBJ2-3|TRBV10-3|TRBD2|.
CAIRSLAGVIDTQYF
TGTGCCATCAGGTCGCTAGCGGGAGTTATAGATACGCAGTATTTT
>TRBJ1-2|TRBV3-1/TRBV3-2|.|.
CASSPGTAGGHGYTF
TGTGCCAGCAGCCCCGGTACGGCAGGAGGGCACGGCTACACCTTC
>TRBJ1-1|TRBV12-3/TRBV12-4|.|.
CASSRNRGAEAFF
TGTGCCAGCAGCCGTAACCGAGGCGCTGAAGCTTTCTTT
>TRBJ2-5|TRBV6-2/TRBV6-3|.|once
CASSRSSETQYF
TGTGCCAGCAGTAGGTCGTCTGAGACCCAGTACTTC
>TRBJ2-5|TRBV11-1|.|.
CASSFQGGQETQYF
TGTGCCAGCAGCTTCCAGGGAGGCCAAGAGACCCAGTACTTC
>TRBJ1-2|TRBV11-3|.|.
CASSLDKGTGYGYTF
TGTGCCAGCAGCTTAGACAAGGGGACCGGCTATGGCTACACCTTC
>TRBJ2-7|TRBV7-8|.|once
CASSQAGYEQYF
TGTGCCAGCAGCCAGGCGGGCTACGAGCAGTACTTC
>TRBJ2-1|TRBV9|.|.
CASSLRAGPYNEQFF
TGTGCCAGCAGCCTTCGGGCGGGACCGTACAATGAGCAGTTCTTC
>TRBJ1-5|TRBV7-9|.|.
CASSPDSQPQHF
TGTGCCAGCAGCCCTGACAGTCAGCCCCAGCATTTT
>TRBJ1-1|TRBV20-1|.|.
CSANLGQGAFF
TGCAGTGCTAATCTGGGCCAAGGAGCTTTCTTT